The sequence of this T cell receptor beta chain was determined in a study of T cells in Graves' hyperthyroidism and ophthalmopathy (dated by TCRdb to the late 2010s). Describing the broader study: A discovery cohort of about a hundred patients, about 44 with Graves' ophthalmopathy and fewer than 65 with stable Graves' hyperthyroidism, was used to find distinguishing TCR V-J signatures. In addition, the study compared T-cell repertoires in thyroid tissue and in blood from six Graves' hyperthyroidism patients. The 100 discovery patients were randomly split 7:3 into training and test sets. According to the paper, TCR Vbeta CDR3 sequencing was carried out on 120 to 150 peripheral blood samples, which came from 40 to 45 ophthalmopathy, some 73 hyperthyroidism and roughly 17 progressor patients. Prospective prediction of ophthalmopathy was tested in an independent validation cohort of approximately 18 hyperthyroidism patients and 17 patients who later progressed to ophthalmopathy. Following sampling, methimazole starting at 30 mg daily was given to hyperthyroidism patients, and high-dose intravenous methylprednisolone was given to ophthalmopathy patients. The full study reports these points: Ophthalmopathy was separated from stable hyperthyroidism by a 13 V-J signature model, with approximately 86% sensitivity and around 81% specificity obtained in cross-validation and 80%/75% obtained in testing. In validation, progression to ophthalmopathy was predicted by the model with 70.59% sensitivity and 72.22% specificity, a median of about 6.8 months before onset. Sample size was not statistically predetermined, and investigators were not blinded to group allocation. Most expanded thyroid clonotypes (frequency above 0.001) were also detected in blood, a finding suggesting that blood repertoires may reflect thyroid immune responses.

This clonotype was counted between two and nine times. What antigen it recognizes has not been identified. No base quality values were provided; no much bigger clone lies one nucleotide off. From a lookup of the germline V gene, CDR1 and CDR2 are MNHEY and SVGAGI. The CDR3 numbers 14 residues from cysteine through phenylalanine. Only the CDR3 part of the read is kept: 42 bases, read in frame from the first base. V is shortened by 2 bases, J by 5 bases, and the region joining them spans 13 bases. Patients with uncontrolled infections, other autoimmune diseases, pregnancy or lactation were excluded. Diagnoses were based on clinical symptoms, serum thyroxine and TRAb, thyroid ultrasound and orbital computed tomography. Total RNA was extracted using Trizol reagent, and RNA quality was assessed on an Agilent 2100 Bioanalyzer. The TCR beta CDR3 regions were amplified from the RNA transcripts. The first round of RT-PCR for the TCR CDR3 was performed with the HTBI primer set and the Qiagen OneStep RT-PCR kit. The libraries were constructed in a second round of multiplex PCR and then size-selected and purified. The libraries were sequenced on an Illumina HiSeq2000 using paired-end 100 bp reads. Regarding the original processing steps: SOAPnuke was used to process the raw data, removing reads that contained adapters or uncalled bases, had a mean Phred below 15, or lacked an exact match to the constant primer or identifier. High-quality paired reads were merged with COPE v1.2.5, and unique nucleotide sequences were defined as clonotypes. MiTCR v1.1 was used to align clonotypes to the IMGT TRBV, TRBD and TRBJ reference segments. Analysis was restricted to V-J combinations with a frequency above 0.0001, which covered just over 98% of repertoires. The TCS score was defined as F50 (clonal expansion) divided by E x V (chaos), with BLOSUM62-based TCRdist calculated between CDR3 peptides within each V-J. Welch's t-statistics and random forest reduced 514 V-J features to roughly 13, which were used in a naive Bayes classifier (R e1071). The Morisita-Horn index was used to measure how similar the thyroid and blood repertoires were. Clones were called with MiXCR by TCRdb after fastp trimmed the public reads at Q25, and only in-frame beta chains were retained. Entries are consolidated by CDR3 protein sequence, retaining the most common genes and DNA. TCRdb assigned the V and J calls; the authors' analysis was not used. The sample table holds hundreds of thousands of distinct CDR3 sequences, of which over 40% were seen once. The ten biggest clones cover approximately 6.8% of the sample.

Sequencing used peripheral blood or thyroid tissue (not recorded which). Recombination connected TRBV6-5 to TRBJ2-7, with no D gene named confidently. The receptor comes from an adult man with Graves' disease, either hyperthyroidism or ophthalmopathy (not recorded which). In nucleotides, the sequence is TGTGCCAGCAGTTACGCTCGGGTGCAAGACGAGCAGTACTTC. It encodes CASSYARVQDEQYF.